Sequencing of this T cell receptor (beta chain) was carried out in a study of cytomegalovirus exposure and HLA in healthy donors. The CDR3 runs to 15 residues. The trim removed 0 bases at V and 4 bases at J, leaving 5 bases unmatched. In germline, CDR1 is MNHEY, CDR2 SVGAGI. Use of 60 Vbeta and 13 Jbeta primers characterized the PCR. The protocol was immunoSEQ multiplex PCR, while the TCRdb copy is restricted to in-frame clones and leaves out a portion. The sample holds about 170,000 clones, 80% to 90% seen once. This clonotype was obtained from a male donor in good health and CMV-seronegative. Specimen: PBMCs. The chain joins TRBV6-5 to TRBJ2-7; TRBD2 matches 8 bases. The CDR3 nucleotides are TGTGCCAGCAGTTACTCGAGGGGACTAGGGTACGAGCAGTACTTC. Amino acid sequence: CASSYSRGLGYEQYF.